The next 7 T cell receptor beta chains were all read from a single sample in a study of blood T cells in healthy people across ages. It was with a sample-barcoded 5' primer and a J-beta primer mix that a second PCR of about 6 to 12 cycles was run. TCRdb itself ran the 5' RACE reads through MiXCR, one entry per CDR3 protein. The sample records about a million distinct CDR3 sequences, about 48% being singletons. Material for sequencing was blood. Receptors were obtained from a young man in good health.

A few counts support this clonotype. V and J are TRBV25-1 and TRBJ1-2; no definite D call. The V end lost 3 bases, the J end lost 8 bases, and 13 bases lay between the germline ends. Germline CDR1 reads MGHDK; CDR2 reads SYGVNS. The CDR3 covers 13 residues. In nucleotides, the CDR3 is TGTGCCAGCAGTGATCCAGGACGGGTCGGCTACACCTTC. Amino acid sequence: CASSDPGRVGYTF.

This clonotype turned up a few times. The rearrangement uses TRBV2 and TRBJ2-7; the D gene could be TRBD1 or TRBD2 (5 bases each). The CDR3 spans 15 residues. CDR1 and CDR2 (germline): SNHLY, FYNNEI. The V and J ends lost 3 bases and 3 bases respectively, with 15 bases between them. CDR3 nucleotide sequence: TGTGCCAGCAGTGACCCCAGGGACCGTCTCTACGAGCAGTACTTC. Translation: CASSDPRDRLYEQYF.

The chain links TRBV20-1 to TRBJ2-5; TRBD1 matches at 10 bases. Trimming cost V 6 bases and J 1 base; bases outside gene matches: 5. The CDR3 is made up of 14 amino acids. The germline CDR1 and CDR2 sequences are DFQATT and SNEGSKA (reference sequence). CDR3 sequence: CSARDRGFQETQYF. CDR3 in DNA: TGCAGTGCAAGGGACAGGGGCTTCCAAGAGACCCAGTACTTC.

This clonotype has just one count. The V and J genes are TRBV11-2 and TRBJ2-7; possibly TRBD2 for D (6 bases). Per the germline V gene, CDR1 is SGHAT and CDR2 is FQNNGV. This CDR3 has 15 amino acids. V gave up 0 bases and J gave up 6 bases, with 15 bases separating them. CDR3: CASSLDRERVREQYF. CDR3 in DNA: TGTGCCAGCAGCTTAGATCGGGAGCGTGTTCGCGAGCAGTACTTC.

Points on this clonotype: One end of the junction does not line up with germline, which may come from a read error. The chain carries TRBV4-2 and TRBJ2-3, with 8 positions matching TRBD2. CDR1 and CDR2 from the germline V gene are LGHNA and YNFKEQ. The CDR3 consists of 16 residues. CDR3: CASSQASGGLTDTRYF. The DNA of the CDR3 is TGTGCCAGCAGCCAAGCCAGCGGGGGACTCACAGATACGCGGTATTTT.

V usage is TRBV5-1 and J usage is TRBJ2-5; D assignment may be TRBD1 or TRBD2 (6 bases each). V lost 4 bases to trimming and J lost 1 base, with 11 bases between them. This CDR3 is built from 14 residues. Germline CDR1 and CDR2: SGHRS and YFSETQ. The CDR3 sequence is CASSEGGSQETQYF. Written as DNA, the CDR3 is TGCGCCAGCAGCGAGGGGGGTTCCCAAGAGACCCAGTACTTC.

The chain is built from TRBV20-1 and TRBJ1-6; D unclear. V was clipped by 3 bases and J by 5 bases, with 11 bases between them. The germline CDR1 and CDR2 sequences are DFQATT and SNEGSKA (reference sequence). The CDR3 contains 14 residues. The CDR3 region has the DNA TGCAGTGCTAGGGAAGGAACCAATAATTCACCCCTCCACTTT. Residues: CSAREGTNNSPLHF.